Below, 5 T cell receptor beta chains from the same sample are listed, as sequenced in a study of shared clonotypes between healthy human individuals. Produced via immunoSEQ multiplex PCR; TCRdb's table is partial and in-frame only. Among some 2,400,000 clones listed, approximately 94% were seen once. The sequencing input was naive CD4+ T cells sorted from blood. Regarding subset: CD45RA+ positively selected. These TCRs come from a man aged 18 to 30 in good health.

This clone has a single count. This chain uses TRBV27 with TRBJ2-1, with D perhaps TRBD2 (6 bases). Trimming pared 6 bases from V and 2 bases from J, leaving 11 bases between. The CDR3 has 14 residues. Germline CDR1 is MNHEY and CDR2 is SMNVEV (reference sequence). DNA of the CDR3: TGTGCCAGCAGGGAGGGACGGGCCTACAATGAGCAGTTCTTC. It specifies CASREGRAYNEQFF.

The chain links TRBV4-1 to TRBJ2-7; the D gene is possibly TRBD1 (5 bases). V lost 4 bases to trimming and J lost 3 bases, with 16 bases between them. Per the germline V gene, CDR1 is MGHRA and CDR2 is YSYEKL. There are 15 residues in the CDR3. The CDR3 reads CASSPGGQGVYEQYF. For the CDR3, the DNA is TGCGCCAGCAGCCCCGGTGGTCAGGGCGTCTACGAGCAGTACTTC.

With respect to this clone: In the same sample, other DNA sequences code for this CDR3. The chain employs TRBV5-4 and TRBJ2-1; a weak D match, TRBD1 (6 bases). Germline assignment: CDR1 SGHNT and CDR2 YYREEE (reference sequence). The CDR3 is 12 residues long. The V end was cut by 4 bases, the J end by 6 bases, with 8 bases between. In nucleotides, the CDR3 is TGTGCCAGCAGCCAGGACAGCAATGAGCAGTTCTTC. Translation gives CASSQDSNEQFF.

The chain joins TRBV28 to TRBJ1-4; a possible D gene is TRBD1 (5 bases). The CDR3 runs to 14 residues. Trimming took 3 bases from V and 10 from J, leaving 15 bases between them. From germline, CDR1 is MDHEN and CDR2 SYDVKM. The CDR3 loop is CASSLMRGRGKLFF. The CDR3 DNA reads TGTGCCAGCAGTTTGATGAGGGGAAGGGGAAAACTGTTTTTT. Full variable domain (remainder filled in from reference TRBV28 and TRBJ1-4): DVKVTQSSRYLVKRTGEKVFLECVQDMDHENMFWYRQDPGLGLRLIYFSYDVKMKEKGDIPEGYSVSREKKERFSLILESASTNQTSMYLCASSLMRGRGKLFFGSGTQLSVL.

The chain carries TRBV4-1 and TRBJ2-1; D ambiguous. The V end was cut by 4 bases, the J end by 4 bases, with 11 bases between. The CDR3 is 14 amino acids. CDR1 and CDR2 (germline): MGHRA, YSYEKL. The CDR3 DNA reads as TGCGCCAGCAGCCCTAACAAGATATACAATGAGCAGTTCTTC. This translates into CASSPNKIYNEQFF.